The present entry profiles one T cell receptor beta chain with its context. Antigen specificity is unknown. This CDR3 contains 17 residues. Germline V CDR1 and CDR2: SGHRS, YFSETQ. Trimming left V 0 bases short and J 1 base short, with 11 bases between. The authors ran a second PCR of 7 to 11 cycles using a sample-barcoded 5' primer and a J-beta primer mix. Template switching added a 12-random-nucleotide identifier to every cDNA molecule. One entry per CDR3 protein results from TCRdb running MiXCR on the 5' RACE reads. The sample has more than 650,000 distinct CDR3 sequences, roughly 25% seen once. The data originate from a study of blood T cells in healthy people across ages. General study results and limits: What prevented conclusive comparison of naive and antigen-experienced cells was that PBMCs were unsorted.

These data also featured in a second study, about T cells of mothers and their children. As that report states: No persistent microchimeric T cell clones were detected.

This chain uses TRBV5-1 with TRBJ2-6, with D perhaps matching TRBD2 (6 bases). The TCR was taken from a boy between 10 and 17 years old in good health. Sequencing input: blood. The CDR3 loop reads CASSLGGLPSGANVLTF. CDR3 nucleotides: TGCGCCAGCAGCTTGGGAGGACTACCATCTGGGGCCAACGTCCTGACTTTC.